The 25 T cell receptor beta chains given below trace back to one sample, sequenced in a study of blood T cell repertoires in COVID-19. Some clones are missing from TCRdb's copy, which holds only in-frame ones; the method was immunoSEQ multiplex PCR. The sample lists over 40,000 clones; more than 75% were seen once. Sequencing was done on a sample of peripheral blood. These TCRs come from a human donor in a cohort sampled during active COVID-19.

The chain employs TRBV5-1 and TRBJ1-1; D remains unclear. This CDR3 region has 14 residues. The V end lost 0 bases, the J end lost 1 base, and 7 bases lay between the germline ends. Germline-derived CDR1 and CDR2 are SGHRS and YFSETQ. The CDR3 DNA is TGCGCCAGCAGCTTGGACACCAGGAACACTGAAGCTTTCTTT. As protein: CASSLDTRNTEAFF.

The chain carries TRBV5-3 and TRBJ1-5; weak D call: TRBD1 (5 bases). TRBV5-3 is assigned to the ORF class and has an uncertain function. Between the trimmed V and J ends, which lost 2 bases and 2 bases, there was a span of 11 bases. The CDR3 extends over 15 amino acids. This chain's CDR3 is CARSFVRARNQPQHF. CDR3 nucleotides: TGTGCCAGAAGCTTCGTCAGGGCGCGCAATCAGCCCCAGCATTTT.

V usage is TRBV18 and J usage is TRBJ1-1; weak D call: TRBD1 (5 bases). Trimming removed 5 bases at V and 5 bases at J, with 12 bases between. Germline V CDR1 and CDR2: KGHSH, LQKENI. The CDR3 consists of 13 residues. The CDR3 bases are TGTGCCAGCTCAGCCGAACAGGAGACTGAAGCTTTCTTT. Protein: CASSAEQETEAFF.

The genes are TRBV3-1 (or the pseudogene TRBV3-2) and TRBJ1-1; D gene uncertain. This CDR3 has 13 amino acids. With 1 base removed from V and 1 base from J, the gap between germline ends came to 4 bases. Germline V gives CDR1 LGHDT, CDR2 YNNKEL (reference sequence). As DNA, the CDR3 is TGTGCCAGCAGCCAAGGGGCGAACACTGAAGCTTTCTTT. Its protein product is CASSQGANTEAFF.

This rearrangement joins TRBV2 to TRBJ2-2; the match to TRBD2 covers 14 bases. Unmatched junction bases numbered 8, after V lost 6 bases and J lost 2 bases. The CDR3 has 18 residues. Germline assignment: CDR1 SNHLY and CDR2 FYNNEI. CDR3 DNA sequence: TGTGCCAGCAGAGGGTGGGGGACTAGCGGGAGCAACACCGGGGAGCTGTTTTTT. Translating gives CASRGWGTSGSNTGELFF. The entire variable domain, with the rest obtained from reference TRBV2 and TRBJ2-2, is as follows: EPEVTQTPSHQVTQMGQEVILRCVPISNHLYFYWYRQILGQKVEFLVSFYNNEISEKSEIFDDQFSVERPDGSNFTLKIRSTKLEDSAMYFCASRGWGTSGSNTGELFFGEGSRLTVL.

The V call is TRBV27, the J call TRBJ2-3; D perhaps matches TRBD2 (5 bases). V was cut by 1 base and J by 9 bases, with 32 bases left in between. This CDR3 is 20 amino acids long. The germline CDR1 and CDR2 sequences are MNHEY and SMNVEV (reference sequence). The CDR3 nucleotides read TGTGCCAGCAGTTTATATTCCCAGGTATTAAGCCCGGGGAAAACTCCCACGCAGTATTTT. Encoded protein: CASSLYSQVLSPGKTPTQYF.

The chain links TRBV19 to TRBJ2-5, with TRBD2 as a possible D gene (7 bases). Trimming took off 3 bases at V and 0 bases at J, with 11 bases between the two ends. Looked up from germline, CDR1 is LNHDA and CDR2 is SQIVND (reference sequence). The CDR3 extends over 15 amino acids. The CDR3 DNA sequence: TGTGCCAGTAGTATTGGCGGGGGCCACCAAGAGACCCAGTACTTC. Protein sequence: CASSIGGGHQETQYF.

CDR3 loop: CASSFGGNTEAFF. DNA for the CDR3: TGTGCCAGCAGCTTCGGGGGGAACACTGAAGCTTTCTTT. This chain links TRBV7-3 with TRBJ1-1; maybe TRBD1 (5 bases). The V gene's germline CDR1 is SGHTA and CDR2 FQGTGA. The CDR3 contains 13 residues. The V end was cut by 3 bases, the J end by 1 base, with 6 bases between.

Only one count was recorded for this clone. This chain joins TRBV30 and TRBJ1-2; D is undetermined. The CDR3 length is 16 residues. V lost 3 bases and J 6 bases, leaving 23 bases between the germline ends. Germline lookup yields CDR1 GTSNPN and CDR2 SVGIG (reference sequence). The CDR3 here is CAWSQLRPLDYDGYTF. The CDR3 DNA follows: TGTGCCTGGAGCCAACTTCGACCGTTAGACTATGATGGCTACACCTTC.

This chain uses TRBV18 with TRBJ1-1; 7 bases match TRBD1. CDR3 size: 15 residues. Germline CDR1 KGHSH, CDR2 LQKENI. V trimming: 3 bases; J trimming: 1 base; junction bases outside the gene matches: 5. For the CDR3, the DNA is TGTGCCAGCTCACCTAAGACAGGGCCGAACACTGAAGCTTTCTTT. Protein product: CASSPKTGPNTEAFF.

The chain uses TRBV27 and TRBJ2-1, with D perhaps TRBD1 (6 bases). Trimming removed 5 bases from V and 15 bases from J, with 20 bases in between. In germline, CDR1 is MNHEY, CDR2 SMNVEV (reference sequence). The CDR3 is 13 amino acids. CDR3 coding DNA: TGTGCCAGCAGTCCTTTTTGGGGACAACATGGGTTCTTC. Encoded protein: CASSPFWGQHGFF.

The chain employs TRBV29-1 and TRBJ1-3, with D uncertain. V was pared by 3 bases and J by 0 bases, with 6 bases between. This CDR3 has 13 residues. In germline, CDR1 is SQVTM, CDR2 ANQGSEA. CDR3 in amino acids: CSVDSDSGNTIYF. Written as DNA, the CDR3 is TGCAGCGTTGATAGTGACTCTGGAAACACCATATATTTT.

The chain employs TRBV7-2 and TRBJ2-1; possible D gene TRBD2, 7 bases. V lost 2 bases and J 7 bases, leaving 15 bases between the germline ends. This CDR3 comprises 15 residues. Germline V gene sequence: CDR1 SGHTA, CDR2 FQGNSA. For the CDR3, the DNA is TGTGCCAGCAGCTTATGGCCGCGGGGGCCTAATGAGCAGTTCTTC. It codes for CASSLWPRGPNEQFF. Complete variable domain (other parts from reference TRBV7-2 and TRBJ2-1): GAGVSQSPSNKVTEKGKDVELRCDPISGHTALYWYRQSLGQGLEFLIYFQGNSAPDKSGLPSDRFSAERTGGSVSTLTIQRTQQEDSAVYLCASSLWPRGPNEQFFGPGTRLTVL.

The chain links TRBV11-3 to TRBJ2-1; D is possibly TRBD2 (7 bases). CDR1 and CDR2 from the germline V gene are SGHNT and YENEEA. This CDR3 is 15 amino acids long. V gave up 0 bases and J gave up 5 bases, with 11 bases separating them. CDR3 sequence reads: CASSLDGGLDNEQFF. DNA of the CDR3: TGTGCCAGCAGCTTAGACGGGGGGCTTGACAATGAGCAGTTCTTC. The full variable domain, completed using reference TRBV11-3 and TRBJ2-1, is EAGVVQSPRYKIIEKKQPVAFWCNPISGHNTLYWYLQNLGQGPELLIRYENEEAVDDSQLPKDRFSAERLKGVDSTLKIQPAELGDSAVYLCASSLDGGLDNEQFFGPGTRLTVL.

The chain employs TRBV21-1 and TRBJ1-2; TRBD1 reflects the table's D call only, with no check against the DNA. TRBV21-1 is given as a pseudogene. The CDR3 length is 14 residues. CDR3 amino acids: CASSRQGEDYGYTF. In nucleotides, the CDR3 is TGTGCCAGCAGCAGACAGGGTGAAGACTATGGCTACACCTTC.

This chain's CDR3 is CAISSSTPGGDRGLTDTQYF. The CDR3 region has the DNA TGTGCCATCAGTTCGAGTACCCCCGGGGGGGACAGGGGGCTGACAGATACGCAGTATTTT. V and J are TRBV10-3 and TRBJ2-3; 12 nucleotides line up with TRBD1. This CDR3 has 20 residues. V lost 5 bases to trimming and J lost 3 bases; unmatched junction nucleotides: 18. Germline V gene data show CDR1 as ENHRY and CDR2 as SYGVKD.

This chain uses TRBV6-5 with TRBJ1-2; 7 bases fit TRBD1. V lost 7 bases and J lost 13; bases outside the gene matches: 6. This CDR3 region has 10 residues. Germline V gene sequence: CDR1 MNHEY, CDR2 SVGAGI. Written as DNA, the CDR3 is TGTGCCAGCATCTGGGACAGAGGCACCTTC. Translating it yields CASIWDRGTF.

The chain joins TRBV30 to TRBJ2-5; 16 nucleotides align to TRBD2. Trimming at V came to 2 bases and at J to 4 bases, leaving 7 bases not matched to a gene. The germline V gene encodes CDR1 GTSNPN and CDR2 SVGIG (reference sequence). This CDR3 region has 17 residues. CDR3 sequence: CAWSSGTSGGVVETQYF. The DNA of the CDR3 is TGTGCCTGGAGTTCCGGGACTAGCGGGGGGGTAGTAGAGACCCAGTACTTC.

This clone was counted a single time. J is TRBJ2-3 and V is TRBV5-4; 8 nucleotides match TRBD2. Looked up from germline, CDR1 is SGHNT and CDR2 is YYREEE (reference sequence). Trimming at V came to 2 bases and at J to 5 bases, leaving 4 bases not matched to a gene. The CDR3 totals 14 residues. The CDR3 reads CASSLGLAEDTQYF. The DNA of the CDR3 is TGTGCCAGCAGCTTAGGACTAGCTGAAGATACGCAGTATTTT.

V and J are TRBV7-2 and TRBJ1-2; 9 positions agree with TRBD1. Germline CDR1 and CDR2: SGHTA and FQGNSA. There are 15 residues in the CDR3. The V and J ends lost 4 bases and 4 bases, in that order; junction bases with no gene match: 7. The CDR3 spells CASSSTGGAGYGYTF. The CDR3 DNA reads as TGTGCCAGCAGCTCAACAGGGGGCGCAGGCTATGGCTACACCTTC.

V gene TRBV29-1 combines with J gene TRBJ1-4; TRBD1 aligns across 7 bases. The CDR3 is 14 residues long. Germline trimming cut 5 bases from V and 1 base from J; bases unmatched to any gene: 4. In germline, CDR1 is SQVTM, CDR2 ANQGSEA. The CDR3 sequence is CSVLGQETNEKLFF. CDR3 nucleotide sequence: TGCAGCGTTCTTGGACAGGAAACTAATGAAAAACTGTTTTTT.

The CDR3 nucleotides read TGCGCCAGCAGCGTGCGACAGGGACACTATGGCTACACCTTC. Its translation: CASSVRQGHYGYTF. The rearrangement joins TRBV5-1 to TRBJ1-2; TRBD1 matches at 7 bases. There are 14 residues in the CDR3. The germline V gene has CDR1 SGHRS and CDR2 YFSETQ. Trimming at V came to 4 bases and at J to 3 bases, leaving 6 bases not matched to a gene.

This clone is a singleton in its sample. This rearrangement joins TRBV19 to TRBJ2-6; 8 nucleotides match TRBD1. CDR3 size: 19 residues. CDR1 and CDR2 from the germline V gene are LNHDA and SQIVND (reference sequence). Losses at the gene ends were 2 bases for V and 0 bases for J; bases not matched to a gene: 9. Here the CDR3 DNA reads TGTGCCAGTAGTATAAAAACGGACAGGGCGAGCTCTGGGGCCAACGTCCTGACTTTC. As protein: CASSIKTDRASSGANVLTF.

CDR3 DNA sequence: TGTGCCAGTAGGTCCCCCCCGCAAGAGACCCAGTACTTC. This gives the protein CASRSPPQETQYF. V is TRBV19 and J is TRBJ2-5; D ambiguous. The CDR3 is made up of 13 amino acids. Germline V CDR1 and CDR2: LNHDA, SQIVND (reference sequence). Trimming shortened V by 6 bases and J by 2 bases, and 10 bases separated the two germline ends.

This clone was detected once. The chain combines TRBV6-6 with TRBJ2-3; D possibly corresponds to TRBD2 (5 bases). There are 13 residues in the CDR3. CDR1 and CDR2 from the germline V gene are MNHNY and SVGAGI (reference sequence). V dropped 6 bases and J dropped 2 bases, with 9 bases sitting between them. In DNA form, the CDR3 reads TGTGCCAGCAGCATAGCGTTCACAGATACGCAGTATTTT. Translation: CASSIAFTDTQYF.